The rows below give T cell receptor beta chains drawn from one sample of a study of CD8+ T cells in alopecia areata. TCRdb's table, derived via immunoSEQ multiplex PCR, lists solely in-frame clones and lacks some. The sample has about 110,000 clones; under 60% are singletons. The specimen sequenced was NKG2D-low CD8+ T cells sorted from blood. These receptors all stem from a human donor with alopecia areata. The CDR3 runs from the conserved cysteine through the conserved F or W. A D gene is named only where the DNA matches it firmly. The listing skips clone size in some rows; elsewhere it reads once, few, many or a size class.

V gene	clone size	J gene	D gene	CDR3 protein	CDR3 DNA
TRBV2	-	TRBJ2-3	-	CAVKPQYF	TGTGCCGTGAAGCCCCAGTATTTT
TRBV27	-	TRBJ2-7	TRBD2	CASSLAAGAGYEQYF	TGTGCCAGCAGTCTGGCGGCGGGAGCGGGGTACGAGCAGTACTTC
TRBV9	once	TRBJ2-1	-	CASSAGLGTPRINEQFF	TGTGCCAGCAGCGCCGGTTTGGGGACTCCCCGTATCAATGAGCAGTTCTTC
TRBV28	few	TRBJ1-4	-	CASSSTFLTNEKLFF	TGTGCCAGCAGTTCCACATTTTTAACTAATGAAAAACTGTTTTTT
TRBV27	-	TRBJ2-1	TRBD2	CASIAGGGNNEQFF	TGTGCCAGCATCGCGGGAGGTGGAAACAATGAGCAGTTCTTC
TRBV29-1	few	TRBJ2-1	-	CSVVLGIDNEQFF	TGCAGCGTTGTTCTGGGTATAGACAATGAGCAGTTCTTC
TRBV7-9	-	TRBJ2-3	-	CASSLSLPGTQYF	TGTGCCAGCAGCTTAAGCTTGCCCGGTACGCAGTATTTT
TRBV5-1	-	TRBJ1-1	-	CASSWKNVNTEAFF	TGCGCCAGCAGCTGGAAAAACGTGAACACTGAAGCTTTCTTT
TRBV2	-	TRBJ2-5	-	CASIGGVETQYF	TGTGCCAGCATTGGGGGAGTGGAGACCCAGTACTTC
TRBV7-9	-	TRBJ2-1	TRBD1	CASSLIVLSTGEDDNEQFF	TGTGCCAGCAGCTTAATTGTGTTATCGACAGGGGAGGACGACAATGAGCAGTTCTTC
TRBV7-8	-	TRBJ2-7	-	CASSGYRDEQYF	TGTGCCAGCAGCGGGTATCGAGACGAGCAGTACTTC
TRBV5-6	few	TRBJ2-5	-	CASGGAGGDGQETQYF	TGTGCCAGCGGGGGAGCCGGTGGGGACGGACAAGAGACCCAGTACTTC
TRBV7-9	few	TRBJ1-4	-	CASSYAGEKLFF	TGTGCCAGCAGCTATGCTGGTGAAAAACTGTTTTTT
TRBV9	-	TRBJ2-2	-	CASSDGLDSNTGELFF	TGTGCCAGCAGCGATGGACTGGATTCAAACACCGGGGAGCTGTTTTTT
TRBV7-6	-	TRBJ2-1	-	CASSRIFPYNEQFF	TGTGCCAGCAGCCGGATTTTTCCCTACAATGAGCAGTTCTTC
TRBV28	-	TRBJ2-7	-	CASSVGASYEQYF	TGTGCCAGCAGTGTAGGGGCCTCGTACGAGCAGTACTTC
TRBV14	-	TRBJ2-3	-	CASSHHPGADTQYF	TGTGCCAGCAGCCACCATCCAGGAGCAGATACGCAGTATTTT
TRBV2	-	TRBJ1-2	TRBD1	CASTIRQGAF	TGTGCCAGCACCATCAGACAGGGCGCCTTC
TRBV7-2	few	TRBJ2-1	-	CASSLSGTGHNEQFF	TGTGCCAGCAGCTTAAGTGGGACCGGGCACAATGAGCAGTTCTTC
TRBV27	-	TRBJ2-7	-	CASSLAGVSREQYF	TGTGCCAGCAGTTTGGCCGGAGTAAGTCGCGAGCAGTACTTC
TRBV27	-	TRBJ1-2	TRBD1	CASRPRQGLHYGYTF	TGTGCCAGCAGACCACGACAGGGTCTTCACTATGGCTACACCTTC
TRBV9	-	TRBJ2-2	-	CASSVRPSSGELFF	TGTGCCAGCAGCGTAAGGCCTAGCTCCGGGGAGCTGTTTTTT
TRBV29-1	few	TRBJ2-7	TRBD2	CSAILAGGSYEQYF	TGCAGCGCTATACTAGCGGGAGGATCCTACGAGCAGTACTTC
TRBV7-6	-	TRBJ2-2	TRBD2	CASSLSGASGELFF	TGTGCCAGCAGCCTTAGCGGGGCGTCCGGGGAGCTGTTTTTT
TRBV7-8	-	TRBJ2-3	-	CASSLASMGWSTDTQYF	TGTGCCAGCAGCTTAGCGTCGATGGGGTGGAGCACAGATACGCAGTATTTT
TRBV13	-	TRBJ2-7	-	CASSLGVYEQYF	TGTGCCAGCAGCTTGGGGGTCTACGAGCAGTACTTC
TRBV21-1	-	TRBJ1-2	-	CASSIVTGQGYTF	TGTGCCAGCAGCATCGTAACCGGTCAGGGCTACACCTTC
TRBV11-2	-	TRBJ2-7	TRBD1	CASSTGQGTYEQYF	TGTGCCAGCAGCACGGGACAGGGAACCTACGAGCAGTACTTC
TRBV19	few	TRBJ2-7	TRBD2	CASSPPDGTSGSMLYEQYF	TGTGCCAGTAGTCCCCCCGACGGGACTAGCGGGAGTATGTTGTACGAGCAGTACTTC
TRBV7-9	-	TRBJ2-1	TRBD1	CASSPRDRVGEQFF	TGTGCCAGCAGCCCGCGGGACAGGGTTGGGGAGCAGTTCTTC
TRBV11-2	-	TRBJ2-1	TRBD2	CASSLGASGMGEQFF	TGTGCCAGCAGCTTAGGGGCCAGCGGGATGGGGGAGCAGTTCTTC